The TCR beta chain described here comes from a study of neurological immune-mediated disorders. Healthy controls consisted of blood bank volunteers in Maryland, USA. The starting material, 2 million PBMCs stored at -80 C, gave rise to the unsorted libraries. Each TCR transcript was tagged with a 10-nucleotide random UMI during 5'RACE. TCRdb analysed the 5' RACE reads with MiXCR anew, one entry per CDR3 protein. The table shows tens of thousands of distinct CDR3 sequences, with roughly 7% occurring only once. The table lists this clonotype with many counts. Germline trimming cut 5 bases from V and 10 bases from J; bases unmatched to any gene: 2. Germline values: CDR1 MNHEY, CDR2 SMNVEV (reference sequence). The CDR3 totals 12 residues.

The receptor's source is a woman aged 40 to 50 in good health. Sequences were obtained from PBMCs. The V call is TRBV27, the J call TRBJ2-2, with 9 bases matching TRBD2. This CDR3 is CASSPSGTELFF. CDR3 bases: TGTGCCAGCAGTCCTAGCGGGACGGAGCTGTTTTTT.